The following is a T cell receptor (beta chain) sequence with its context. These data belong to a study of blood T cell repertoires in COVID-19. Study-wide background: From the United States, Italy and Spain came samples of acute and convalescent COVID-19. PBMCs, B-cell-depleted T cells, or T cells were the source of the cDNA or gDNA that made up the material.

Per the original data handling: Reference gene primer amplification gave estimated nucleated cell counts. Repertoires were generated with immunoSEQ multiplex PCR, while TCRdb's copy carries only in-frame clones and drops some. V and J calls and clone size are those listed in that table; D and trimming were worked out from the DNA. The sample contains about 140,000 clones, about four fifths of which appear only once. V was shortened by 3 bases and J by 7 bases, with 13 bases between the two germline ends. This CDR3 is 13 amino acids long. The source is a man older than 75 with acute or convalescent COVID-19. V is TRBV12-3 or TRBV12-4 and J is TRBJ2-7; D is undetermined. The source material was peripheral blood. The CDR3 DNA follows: TGTGCCAGCAGTTTCGGGTCCCGCGGTGAGCAGTACTTC. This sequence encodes CASSFGSRGEQYF.